Listed below are T cell receptor beta chains from one sample, sequenced in a study of CD8 T cells in Susac syndrome. TCRdb reprocessed the immunoSEQ multiplex PCR reads with MiXCR, giving one entry per CDR3 protein. The sample includes approximately 68,000 distinct CDR3 sequences, about 94% of them seen just once. Sequencing was performed on CD8+ T cells from PBMCs. These receptor sequences come from a human donor with multiple sclerosis. Both conserved end residues are part of each CDR3. A D gene is named only where the DNA matches it firmly. Rows may omit the clone size; those that give it use once, few, many or a size class.

j_call	clone_size	d_call	v_call	cdr3_nt	cdr3_aa
TRBJ1-1	.	.	TRBV12-5	TGTGCTAGTGGTCCCGGTCAGACTGAAGCTTTCTTT	CASGPGQTEAFF
TRBJ2-1	.	TRBD1	TRBV29-1	TGCAGCGTTGAAGGTGGACAGGGGGTTATCAATGAGCAGTTCTTC	CSVEGGQGVINEQFF
TRBJ2-1	.	.	TRBV7-8	TGTGCCAGCACCCCCTCCCATGAGCAGTTCTTC	CASTPSHEQFF
TRBJ2-2	.	TRBD1	TRBV25-1	TGTGCCACCCAACAGGGGGACGGGAACACCGGGGAGCTGTTTTTT	CATQQGDGNTGELFF
TRBJ1-1	.	TRBD1	TRBV27	TGTGCCAGCAGTCCGACGACAGGGGGCCTGGACACTGAAGCTTTCTTT	CASSPTTGGLDTEAFF
TRBJ2-1	.	TRBD1	TRBV24-1	TGTGCCACGCCGTTTCAAGCCGGGACAGGGGACTACAATGAGCAGTTCTTC	CATPFQAGTGDYNEQFF
TRBJ2-7	few	.	TRBV29-1	TGCAGCGTTGAAGACAACAGCTACGAGCAGTACTTC	CSVEDNSYEQYF
TRBJ2-3	.	TRBD1	TRBV3-1	TGTGCCAGCAGCCTCCGGGACAGCTACCTGGGGACGCAGTATTTT	CASSLRDSYLGTQYF
TRBJ1-6	.	.	TRBV3-1	TGTGCCAGCAGCCTAAACCATGAGCGGAGCCCCGAAGGGGGTTATAATTCACCCCTCCACTTT	CASSLNHERSPEGGYNSPLHF
TRBJ1-2	.	.	TRBV29-1	TGCAGCGTTGGTGGACTTGGCTACACCTTC	CSVGGLGYTF